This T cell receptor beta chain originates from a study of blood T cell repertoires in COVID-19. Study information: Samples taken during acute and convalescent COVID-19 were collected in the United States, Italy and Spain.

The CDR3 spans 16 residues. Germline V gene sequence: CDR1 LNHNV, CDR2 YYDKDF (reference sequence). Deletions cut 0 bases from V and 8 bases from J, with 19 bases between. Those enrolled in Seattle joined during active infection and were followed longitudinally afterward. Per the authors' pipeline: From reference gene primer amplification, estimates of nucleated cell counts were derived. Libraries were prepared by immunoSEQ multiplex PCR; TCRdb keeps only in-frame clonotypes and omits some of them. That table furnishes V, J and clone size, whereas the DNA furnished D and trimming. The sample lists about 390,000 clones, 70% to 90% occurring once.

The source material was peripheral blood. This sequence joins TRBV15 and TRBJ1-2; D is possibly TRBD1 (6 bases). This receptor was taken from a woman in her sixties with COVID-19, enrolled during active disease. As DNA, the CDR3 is TGTGCCACCAGCAGAGACCCCGCGCCAGCCAGGGGAGGCTACACCTTC. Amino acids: CATSRDPAPARGGYTF.